The text below deals with one T cell receptor (beta chain). The antigen remains unidentified. The data are from a study of cytomegalovirus exposure and HLA in healthy donors. At the level of the study: The early release's HLA-typed donors yielded some 85 million unique TCRs. Study conclusions and caveats: The presence/absence work took it that sequencing depth was about the same across donors.

Between the trimmed V and J ends, which lost 0 bases and 0 bases, there was a span of 9 bases. CDR3 length: 15 residues. Germline loops: CDR1 MNHNY, CDR2 SVGAGI (reference sequence). In the PCR, 60 Vbeta and 13 Jbeta primers were used. Per the authors' pipeline: Among the unique TCR beta chains that a later analysis counted, about 81 million in all, roughly 11 million were shared. The repertoire was sequenced with immunoSEQ multiplex PCR; TCRdb's copy has only in-frame clones and lacks some. Clone size and V and J calls were adopted from that table, with D and trimming inferred from the DNA. The sample records approximately 190,000 clones, 75% to 90% being singletons.

The TCR sequence derives from a man aged 25 to 45 in good health and CMV-seronegative. V and J are TRBV6-6 and TRBJ2-7, with D possibly matching TRBD2 (5 bases). Sequencing was performed on PBMCs. The CDR3 nucleotides read TGTGCCAGCAGTTACTCACGGGATTTCTCCTACGAGCAGTACTTC. Amino acid sequence: CASSYSRDFSYEQYF.